This passage covers 16 T cell receptor beta chains from one sample sequenced in a study of blood T cell repertoires in COVID-19. Sequencing was performed with immunoSEQ multiplex PCR; in TCRdb, only in-frame clones are kept and a portion is missing. The table shows 65,000 to 80,000 clones, with roughly four fifths occurring only once. Sequencing was done on a sample of peripheral blood. Receptors were obtained from a human donor in a cohort sampled during active COVID-19.

J is TRBJ2-3 and V is TRBV5-1; 9 bases fit TRBD2. The CDR3 spans 16 residues. Germline CDR1 is SGHRS and CDR2 is YFSETQ. With 3 bases clipped from V and 0 bases from J, the junction kept 5 bases outside the gene matches. As DNA, the CDR3 is TGCGCCAGCAGCTCCGGGACTAGCCCCAGCACAGATACGCAGTATTTT. Translated: CASSSGTSPSTDTQYF.

V gene TRBV6-5 combines with J gene TRBJ1-3; the D gene is possibly TRBD1 (5 bases). Germline V gene sequence: CDR1 MNHEY, CDR2 SVGAGI. V was shortened by 6 bases and J by 5 bases, with 11 bases between the two germline ends. This CDR3 is 13 amino acids long. CDR3 nucleotides: TGTGCCAGCAGCAGGGACTGGAGAAACACCATATATTTT. Translating gives CASSRDWRNTIYF.

This clone was observed a few times. The V and J genes are TRBV3-1 (or the pseudogene TRBV3-2) and TRBJ2-1, with TRBD2 matching 11 bases. The CDR3 runs 14 residues. The germline V gene has CDR1 LGHDT and CDR2 YNNKEL (reference sequence). Unmatched junction bases numbered 3, after V lost 5 bases and J lost 6 bases. CDR3 coding DNA: TGTGCCAGCAGCACCCTAGCGGGGGGCAATGAGCAGTTCTTC. Translation: CASSTLAGGNEQFF.

CDR3 nucleotide sequence: TGTGCCAGCTCACCACCTAGCGGGGGGGCAGATACGCAGTATTTT. Its translation: CASSPPSGGADTQYF. The chain uses TRBV18 and TRBJ2-3, with 11 bases identical to TRBD2. This CDR3 has 15 residues. The V gene's germline CDR1 is KGHSH and CDR2 LQKENI. The trim removed 0 bases at V and 4 bases at J, leaving 0 bases unmatched.

V usage is TRBV5-1 and J usage is TRBJ2-5; 7 bases are shared with TRBD1. V lost 2 bases and J lost 7; bases outside the gene matches: 8. This CDR3 region has 14 residues. CDR1 and CDR2 from the germline V gene are SGHRS and YFSETQ. The CDR3 bases are TGCGCCAGCAGCTTAGGGGGCCGCCGCGGGACCCAGTACTTC. Its protein is CASSLGGRRGTQYF.

The CDR3 protein is CASSQVIGTSGANEQFF. CDR3 DNA sequence: TGTGCCAGCAGCCAGGTCATTGGGACTAGCGGGGCTAATGAGCAGTTCTTC. The chain links TRBV14 to TRBJ2-1; 13 bases are shared with TRBD2. This CDR3 region has 17 residues. V shed 3 bases, J shed 7 bases, and the junction held 9 bases outside the gene matches. The germline V gene has CDR1 SGHDN and CDR2 FVKESK.

The CDR3 protein is CASNGTGPSSYNSPLHF. CDR3 bases: TGTGCCAGCAATGGGACAGGTCCGAGCTCCTATAATTCACCCCTCCACTTT. The chain has TRBV6-4 and TRBJ1-6; the match to TRBD1 covers 8 bases. Germline V CDR1 and CDR2: MRHNA, SNTAGT. Trimming cost V 7 bases and J 0 bases; bases outside gene matches: 8. CDR3 size: 17 residues.

The J gene is TRBJ2-5, the V gene TRBV28; D is uncertain. The germline V gene encodes CDR1 MDHEN and CDR2 SYDVKM. The V end was cut by 2 bases, the J end by 4 bases, with 8 bases between. The CDR3 is 13 amino acids. CDR3 in DNA: TGTGCCAGCAGTTTACAGTTCCGAGAGACCCAGTACTTC. It yields the protein CASSLQFRETQYF.

The rearrangement uses TRBV27 and TRBJ1-6; no clear D gene. The CDR3 extends over 12 amino acids. CDR1 MNHEY and CDR2 SMNVEV come from the germline V gene (reference sequence). V was trimmed by 6 bases and J by 5 bases, leaving 5 bases between them. CDR3 protein: CASRLNNSPLHF. Written as DNA, the CDR3 is TGTGCCAGCAGACTAAATAATTCACCCCTCCACTTT.

The rearrangement links TRBV2 to TRBJ2-3, with 10 bases fitting TRBD2. The CDR3 totals 12 residues. Germline V gene sequence: CDR1 SNHLY, CDR2 FYNNEI. V was pared by 7 bases and J by 10 bases, with 5 bases of the junction left unmatched. CDR3 nucleotides: TGTGCCAGCACGGGACTAGCGTATTCGCAGTATTTT. This sequence encodes CASTGLAYSQYF.

The chain is built from TRBV19 and TRBJ1-6; 8 nucleotides line up with TRBD1. Trimming removed 3 bases from V and 7 bases from J; junction bases left unmatched: 2. CDR1 is LNHDA, CDR2 SQIVND, per germline (reference sequence). There are 14 residues in the CDR3. CDR3 amino acids: CASSIQGANSPLHF. The CDR3 nucleotides are TGTGCCAGTAGTATTCAGGGGGCCAATTCACCCCTCCACTTT.

The chain combines TRBV7-2 with TRBJ1-1; D perhaps matches TRBD1 (5 bases). The length of the CDR3 is 15 residues. Germline-derived CDR1 and CDR2 are SGHTA and FQGNSA. Between the trimmed V and J ends, which lost 1 base and 1 base, there was a span of 10 bases. The DNA for the CDR3 is TGTGCCAGCAGCTTAGACCACAGGAGGAACACTGAAGCTTTCTTT. Amino acids: CASSLDHRRNTEAFF.

The rearrangement joins TRBV7-8 to TRBJ2-1; D not certain. This CDR3 region has 14 residues. V shed 0 bases and J shed 3 bases, with 6 bases lying between them. The germline V gene encodes CDR1 SGHVS and CDR2 FQNEAQ. In DNA form, the CDR3 reads TGTGCCAGCAGCTTAGCACTCCTCTACAATGAGCAGTTCTTC. Translated, it gives CASSLALLYNEQFF.

The chain recombines TRBV2 with TRBJ1-2; D may be TRBD1 (5 bases). Germline CDR1 SNHLY, CDR2 FYNNEI. Trimming left V 8 bases short and J 4 bases short, with 17 bases between. This CDR3 comprises 14 residues. In DNA form, the CDR3 reads TGTGCCAGCCAACTTTTCAGGGAAAGCTATGGCTACACCTTC. Translated, it gives CASQLFRESYGYTF.

The rearrangement joins TRBV20-1 to TRBJ1-1, with D tentatively TRBD1 (5 bases). V was shortened by 3 bases and J by 0 bases, with 14 bases between the two germline ends. CDR3 length: 15 amino acids. CDR1 and CDR2 (germline): DFQATT, SNEGSKA (reference sequence). Here the CDR3 reads CSASDSLTMNTEAFF. The CDR3 region has the DNA TGCAGTGCTAGTGACAGCTTGACTATGAACACTGAAGCTTTCTTT.

This chain joins TRBV12-3 or TRBV12-4 and TRBJ1-2, with TRBD1 matching 7 bases. Trimming at V came to 5 bases and at J to 3 bases, leaving 3 bases not matched to a gene. The CDR3 covers 13 residues. The CDR3 bases are TGTGCCAGCAGTCCCGGGACAGACTATGGCTACACCTTC. Its translation: CASSPGTDYGYTF.